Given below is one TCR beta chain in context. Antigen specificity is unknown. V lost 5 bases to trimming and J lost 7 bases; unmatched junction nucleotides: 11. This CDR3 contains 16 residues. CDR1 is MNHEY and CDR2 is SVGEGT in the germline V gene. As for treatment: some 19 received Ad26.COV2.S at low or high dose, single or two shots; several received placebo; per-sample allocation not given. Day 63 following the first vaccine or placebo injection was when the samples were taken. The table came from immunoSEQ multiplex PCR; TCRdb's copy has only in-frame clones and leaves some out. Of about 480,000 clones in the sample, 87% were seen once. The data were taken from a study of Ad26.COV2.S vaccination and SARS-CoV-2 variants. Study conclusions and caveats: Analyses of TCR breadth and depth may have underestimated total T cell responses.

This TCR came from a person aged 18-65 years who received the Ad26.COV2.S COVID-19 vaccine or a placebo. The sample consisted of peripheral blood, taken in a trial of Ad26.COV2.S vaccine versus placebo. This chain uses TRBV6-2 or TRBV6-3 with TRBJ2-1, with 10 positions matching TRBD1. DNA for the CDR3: TGTGCCAGCAGTCACTACGGGACAGGGGTTGATAATGAGCAGTTCTTC. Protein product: CASSHYGTGVDNEQFF.